Listed below are T cell receptor beta chains from one sample, sequenced in a study of regulatory T cells in long-lasting Graves disease. From the multiplex PCR reads, TCRdb called clonotypes with MiXCR, one entry per CDR3 protein. The repertoire includes over 450,000 distinct CDR3 sequences, 12% of them detected once, and about 8.9% sits in the top ten. The same data also went into a second study, on T cells in Graves' hyperthyroidism and ophthalmopathy.

Here the sequenced sample was peripheral blood mononuclear cells (PBMCs), taken at new diagnosis, from a patient treated with antithyroid drugs. The receptors come from a woman in her 30s with Graves disease. Each CDR3 is given with its conserved first and last residue. The D gene is left open where the match is weak. Rows give clone size only sometimes, using once, few, many, or a class for an expanded clone.

TRBD2 TRBJ2-3 TRBV11-2 NA CASSLAASGPQDTQYF TGTGCCAGCAGCTTAGCGGCTAGCGGACCCCAAGATACGCAGTATTTT
TRBD2 TRBJ2-5 TRBV27 many CASSLAPGTSGRAGETQYF TGTGCCAGCAGTTTAGCCCCCGGGACTAGCGGGAGGGCGGGGGAGACCCAGTACTTC
TRBD1 TRBJ1-1 TRBV7-9 NA CASSLAEGQILNTEAFF TGTGCCAGCAGCTTAGCGGAGGGACAGATCTTGAACACTGAAGCTTTCTTT
NA TRBJ2-7 TRBV5-8 few CASSLLTGDGREQYF TGTGCCAGCAGCTTACTAACGGGAGACGGCAGGGAGCAGTACTTC
NA TRBJ2-1 TRBV11-2 NA CASSFKWSHPYNEQFF TGTGCCAGCAGCTTTAAGTGGTCCCACCCTTACAATGAGCAGTTCTTC
NA TRBJ2-1 TRBV5-6 many CASSLRKAAGLGDEQFF TGTGCCAGCAGCTTGCGAAAAGCGGCAGGGCTTGGCGATGAGCAGTTCTTC
TRBD2 TRBJ2-3 TRBV15 many CATSRLLGRGRTDTQYF TGTGCCACCAGCAGATTGCTTGGGAGGGGAAGGACAGATACGCAGTATTTT
NA TRBJ1-3 TRBV12-3/TRBV12-4 many CASSYSEISGNTIYF TGTGCCAGCAGTTACAGTGAAATCTCTGGAAACACCATATATTTT
TRBD2 TRBJ2-3 TRBV29-1 NA CSFRPGLAGEDTQYF TGCAGCTTTCGACCGGGACTAGCGGGAGAAGATACGCAGTATTTT
NA TRBJ2-3 TRBV19 NA CASTTGRRDTQYF TGTGCCAGTACCACCGGGCGTCGGGATACGCAGTATTTT
NA TRBJ1-1 TRBV27 many CASSFLDRMNTEAFF TGTGCCAGCAGTTTTCTGGATAGGATGAACACTGAAGCTTTCTTT
NA TRBJ2-2 TRBV7-9 few CASSWGGPSAGELFF TGTGCCAGCAGCTGGGGGGGGCCTTCCGCCGGGGAGCTGTTTTTT
NA TRBJ2-5 TRBV7-9 many CASSAPSSVETQYF TGTGCCAGCAGCGCGCCCTCTAGTGTAGAGACCCAGTACTTC
TRBD2 TRBJ2-1 TRBV27 many CASSLGLAPIEQFF TGTGCCAGCAGTTTGGGACTAGCGCCGATTGAGCAGTTCTTC
NA TRBJ1-1 TRBV6-1 many CASALWNTEAFF TGTGCCAGCGCCCTTTGGAACACTGAAGCTTTCTTT
TRBD1 TRBJ1-4 TRBV29-1 NA CSATGEGEKLFF TGCAGCGCGACAGGGGAGGGTGAAAAACTGTTTTTT
NA TRBJ1-3 TRBV18 few CASSPGLGIFGNTIYF TGTGCCAGCTCACCAGGGCTAGGGATCTTTGGAAACACCATATATTTT
NA TRBJ1-6 TRBV7-9 many CASSLKAPGPLHF TGTGCCAGCAGCTTAAAGGCCCCCGGACCCCTCCACTTT
NA TRBJ2-2 TRBV5-8 NA CASSLGMANTGELFF TGTGCCAGCAGCTTGGGTATGGCTAACACCGGGGAGCTGTTTTTT
NA TRBJ2-5 TRBV5-1 many CASSLRGQQQETQYF TGCGCCAGCAGCTTGCGGGGCCAACAACAAGAGACCCAGTACTTC
NA TRBJ1-5 TRBV20-1 NA CGARAYDSNQPQHF TGCGGCGCCCGGGCATACGATAGCAATCAGCCCCAGCATTTT
NA TRBJ2-7 TRBV11-2 many CASSFAETYEQYF TGTGCCAGCAGCTTTGCGGAAACCTACGAGCAGTACTTC
NA TRBJ1-1 TRBV20-1 many CSARDGLRGYTEAFF TGCAGTGCTAGAGATGGACTCAGGGGATACACTGAAGCTTTCTTT